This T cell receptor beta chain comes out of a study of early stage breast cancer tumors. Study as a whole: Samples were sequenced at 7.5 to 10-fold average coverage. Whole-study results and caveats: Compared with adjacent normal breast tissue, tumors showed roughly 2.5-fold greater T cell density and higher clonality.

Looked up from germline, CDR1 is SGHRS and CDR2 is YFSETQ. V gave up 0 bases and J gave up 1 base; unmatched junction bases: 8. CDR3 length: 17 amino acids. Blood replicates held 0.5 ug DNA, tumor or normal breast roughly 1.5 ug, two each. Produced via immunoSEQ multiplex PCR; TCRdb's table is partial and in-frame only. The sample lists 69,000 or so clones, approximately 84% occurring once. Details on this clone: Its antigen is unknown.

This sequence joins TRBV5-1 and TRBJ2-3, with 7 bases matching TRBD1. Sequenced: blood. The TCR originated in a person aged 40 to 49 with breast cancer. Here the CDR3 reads CASSLAPAGGGTDTQYF. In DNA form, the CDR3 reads TGCGCCAGCAGCTTGGCCCCGGCAGGGGGAGGCACAGATACGCAGTATTTT.